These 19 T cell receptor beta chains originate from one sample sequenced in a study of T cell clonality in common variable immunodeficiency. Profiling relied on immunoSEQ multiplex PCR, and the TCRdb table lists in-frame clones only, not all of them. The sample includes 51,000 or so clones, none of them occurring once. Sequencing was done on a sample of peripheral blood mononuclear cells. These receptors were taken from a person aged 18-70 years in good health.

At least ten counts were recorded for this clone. The sequenced CDR3 bases are TGTGCCAGCAGCTTTGCTTGGGGGCAAGAA. Its translation is CASSFAWGQE. The full CDR3 is CASSFAWGQEAFF. The chain joins TRBV7-9 to TRBJ1-1, with D possibly matching TRBD1 (6 bases). The read halts 3 residues ahead of the CDR3 end, with the missing end drawn from the germline J gene. Germline CDR1 and CDR2: SEHNR and FQNEAQ (reference sequence). This CDR3 has 13 amino acids.

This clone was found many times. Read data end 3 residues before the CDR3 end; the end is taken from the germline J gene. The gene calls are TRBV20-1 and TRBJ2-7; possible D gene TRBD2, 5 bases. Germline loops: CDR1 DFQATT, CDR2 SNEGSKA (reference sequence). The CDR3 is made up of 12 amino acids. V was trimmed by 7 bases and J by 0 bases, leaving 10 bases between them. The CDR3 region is CSGAGGSYEQYF. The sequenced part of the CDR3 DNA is TGCAGTGGGGCCGGAGGCTCCTACGAG.

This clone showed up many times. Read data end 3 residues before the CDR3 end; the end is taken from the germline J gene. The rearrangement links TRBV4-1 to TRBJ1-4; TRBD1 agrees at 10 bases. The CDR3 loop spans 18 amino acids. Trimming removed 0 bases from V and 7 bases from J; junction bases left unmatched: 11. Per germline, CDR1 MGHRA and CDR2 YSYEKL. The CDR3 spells CASSQDRDRGPSGEKLFF. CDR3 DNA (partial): TGCGCCAGCAGCCAAGATCGGGACAGGGGTCCGTCGGGTGAAAAA.

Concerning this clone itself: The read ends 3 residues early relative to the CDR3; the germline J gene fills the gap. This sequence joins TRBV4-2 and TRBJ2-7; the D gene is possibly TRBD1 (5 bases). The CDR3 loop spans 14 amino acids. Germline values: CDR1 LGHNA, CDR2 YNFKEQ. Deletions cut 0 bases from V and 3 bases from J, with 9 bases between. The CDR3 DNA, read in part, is TGTGCCAGCAGCCAAGAAAGAAGGGGCTACGAG. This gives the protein CASSQERRGYE. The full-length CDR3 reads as CASSQERRGYEQYF.

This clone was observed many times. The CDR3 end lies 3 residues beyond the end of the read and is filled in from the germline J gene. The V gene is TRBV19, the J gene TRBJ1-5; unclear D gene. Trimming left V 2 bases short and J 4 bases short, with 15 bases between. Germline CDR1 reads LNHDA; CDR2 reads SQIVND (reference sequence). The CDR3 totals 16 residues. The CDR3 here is CASSIIVGSPNQPQHF. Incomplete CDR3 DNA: TGTGCCAGTAGTATAATCGTGGGCAGCCCTAATCAGCCC.

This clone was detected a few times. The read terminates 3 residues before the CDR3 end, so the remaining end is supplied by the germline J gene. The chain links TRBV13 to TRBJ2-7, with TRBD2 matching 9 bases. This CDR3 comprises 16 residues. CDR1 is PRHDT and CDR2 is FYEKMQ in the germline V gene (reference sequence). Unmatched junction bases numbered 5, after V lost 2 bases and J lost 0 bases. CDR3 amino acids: CASSLRGGRASYEQYF. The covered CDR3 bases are TGTGCCAGCAGCTTACGCGGCGGGAGGGCCTCCTACGAG.

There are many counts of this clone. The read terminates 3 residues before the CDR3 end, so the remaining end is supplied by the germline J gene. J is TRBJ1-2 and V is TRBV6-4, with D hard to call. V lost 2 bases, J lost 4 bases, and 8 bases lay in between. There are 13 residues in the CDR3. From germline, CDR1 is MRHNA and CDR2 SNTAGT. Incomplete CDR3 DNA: TGTGCCAGCAGTGACGAGGGTTTCTATGGC. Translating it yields CASSDEGFYG. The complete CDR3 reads CASSDEGFYGYTF.

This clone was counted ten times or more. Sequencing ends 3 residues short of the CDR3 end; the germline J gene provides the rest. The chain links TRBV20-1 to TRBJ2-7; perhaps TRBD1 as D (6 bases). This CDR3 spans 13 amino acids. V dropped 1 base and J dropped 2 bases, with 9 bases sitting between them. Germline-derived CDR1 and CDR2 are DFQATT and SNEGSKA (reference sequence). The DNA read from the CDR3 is TGCAGTGCTAGAGCCGGGACAACCTACGAG. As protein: CSARAGTTYE. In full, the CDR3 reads CSARAGTTYEQYF.

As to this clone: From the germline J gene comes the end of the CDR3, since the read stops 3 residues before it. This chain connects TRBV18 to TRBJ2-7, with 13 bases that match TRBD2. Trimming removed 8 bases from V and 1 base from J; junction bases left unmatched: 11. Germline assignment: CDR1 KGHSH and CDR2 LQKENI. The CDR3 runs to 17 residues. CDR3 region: CASLPDRLAGGSYEQYF. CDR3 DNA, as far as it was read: TGTGCCAGCCTACCGGACAGACTAGCGGGGGGATCCTACGAG.

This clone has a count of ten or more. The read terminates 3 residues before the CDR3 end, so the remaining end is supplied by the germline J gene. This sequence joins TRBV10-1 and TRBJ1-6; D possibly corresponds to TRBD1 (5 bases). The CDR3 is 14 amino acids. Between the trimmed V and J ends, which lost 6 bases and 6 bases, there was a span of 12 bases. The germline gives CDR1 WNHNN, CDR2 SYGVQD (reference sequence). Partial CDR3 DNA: TGCGCCAGCAGGCAGGGTGATGCTAATTCACCC. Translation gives CASRQGDANSP. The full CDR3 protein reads CASRQGDANSPLHF.

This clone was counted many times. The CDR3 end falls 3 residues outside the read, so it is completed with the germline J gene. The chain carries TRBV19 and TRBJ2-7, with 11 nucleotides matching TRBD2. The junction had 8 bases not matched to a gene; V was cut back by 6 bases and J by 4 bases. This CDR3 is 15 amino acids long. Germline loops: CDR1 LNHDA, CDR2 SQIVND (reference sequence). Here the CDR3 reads CASSGSGLAGYEQYF. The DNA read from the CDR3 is TGTGCCAGTAGCGGAAGCGGACTAGCGGGTTACGAG.

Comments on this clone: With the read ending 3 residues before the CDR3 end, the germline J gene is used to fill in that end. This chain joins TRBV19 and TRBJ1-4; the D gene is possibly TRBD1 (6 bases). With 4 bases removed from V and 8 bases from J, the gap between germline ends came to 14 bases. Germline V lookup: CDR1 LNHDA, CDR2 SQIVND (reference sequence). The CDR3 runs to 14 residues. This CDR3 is CASSTDRLGEKLFF. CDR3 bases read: TGTGCCAGTAGTACCGACAGGTTAGGAGAAAAA.

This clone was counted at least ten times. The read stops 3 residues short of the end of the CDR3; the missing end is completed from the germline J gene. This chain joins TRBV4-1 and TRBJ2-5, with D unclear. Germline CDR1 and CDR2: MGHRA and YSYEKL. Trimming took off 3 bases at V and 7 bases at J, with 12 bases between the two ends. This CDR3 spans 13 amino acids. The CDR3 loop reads CASSQIGLGTQYF. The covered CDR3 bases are TGCGCCAGCAGCCAGATTGGGCTGGGGACC.

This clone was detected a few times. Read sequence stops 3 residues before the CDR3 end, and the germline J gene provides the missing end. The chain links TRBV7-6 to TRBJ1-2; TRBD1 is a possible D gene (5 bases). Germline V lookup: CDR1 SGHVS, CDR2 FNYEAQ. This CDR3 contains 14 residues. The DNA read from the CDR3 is TGTGCCAGCAGCTTAGATGAAGGGGCCGAAGGC. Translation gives CASSLDEGAEG. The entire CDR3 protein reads CASSLDEGAEGYTF.

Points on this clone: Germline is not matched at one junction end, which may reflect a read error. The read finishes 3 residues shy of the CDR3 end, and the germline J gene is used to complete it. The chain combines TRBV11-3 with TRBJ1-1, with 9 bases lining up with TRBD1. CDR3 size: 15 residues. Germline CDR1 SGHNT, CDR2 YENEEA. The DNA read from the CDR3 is TGTGCCAGCAGCTTTTCGGGACAGGGTAACACTAAA. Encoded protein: CASSFSGQGNTK. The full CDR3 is CASSFSGQGNTKAFF.

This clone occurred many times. CDR3 residues: CASSLGTEETQYF. CDR3 DNA, as far as it was read: TGTGCCAGCAGCTTAGGCACAGAAGAGACC. The chain recombines TRBV7-8 with TRBJ2-5; D unclear. Sequencing ends 3 residues short of the CDR3 end; the germline J gene provides the rest. CDR1 is SGHVS, CDR2 FQNEAQ, per germline. The germline V and J ends were trimmed by 1 base and 3 bases, with 6 bases remaining between them. This CDR3 spans 13 amino acids.

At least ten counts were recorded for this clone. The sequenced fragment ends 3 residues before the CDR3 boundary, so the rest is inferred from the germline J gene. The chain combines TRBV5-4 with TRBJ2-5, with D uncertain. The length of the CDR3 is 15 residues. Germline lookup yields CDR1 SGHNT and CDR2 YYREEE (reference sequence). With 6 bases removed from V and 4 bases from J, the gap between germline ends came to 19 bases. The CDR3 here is CASNSKENFRETQYF. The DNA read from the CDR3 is TGTGCCAGCAACAGCAAGGAAAACTTCCGAGAGACC.

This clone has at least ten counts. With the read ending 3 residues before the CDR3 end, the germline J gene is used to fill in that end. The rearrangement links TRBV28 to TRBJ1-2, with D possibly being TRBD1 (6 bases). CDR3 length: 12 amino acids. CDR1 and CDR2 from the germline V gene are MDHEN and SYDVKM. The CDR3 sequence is CASSPTGNGYTF. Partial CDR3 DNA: TGTGCCAGCAGTCCCACAGGGAACGGC.

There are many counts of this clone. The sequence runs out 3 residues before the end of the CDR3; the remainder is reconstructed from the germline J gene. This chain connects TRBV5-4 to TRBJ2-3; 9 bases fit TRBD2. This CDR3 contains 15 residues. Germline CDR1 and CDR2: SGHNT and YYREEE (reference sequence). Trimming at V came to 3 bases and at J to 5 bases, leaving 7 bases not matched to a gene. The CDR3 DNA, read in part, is TGTGCCAGCAGCTATGGCGGGAGGGCGAAAGATACG. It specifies CASSYGGRAKDT. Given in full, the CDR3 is CASSYGGRAKDTQYF. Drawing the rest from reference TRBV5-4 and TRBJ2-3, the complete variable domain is ETGVTQSPTHLIKTRGQQVTLRCSSQSGHNTVSWYQQALGQGPQFIFQYYREEENGRGNFPPRFSGLQFPNYSSELNVNALELDDSALYLCASSYGGRAKDTQYFGPGTRLTVL.